The rows below give T cell receptor beta chains drawn from one sample of a study of cytomegalovirus exposure and HLA in healthy donors. The data were produced by immunoSEQ multiplex PCR, yet TCRdb's version contains in-frame clones alone and is incomplete. The table has 150,000 to 200,000 clones, just over 75% seen once. The sequencing input was PBMCs. The receptors were gathered from a woman in her forties in good health and CMV-seronegative. Each CDR3 is given with its conserved first and last residue. D genes are given only for firm matches. Clone sizes are given selectively: once, few, many, or a class where the clone is expanded.

TRBV7-6	-	TRBD2	TRBJ2-1	CASSLGGGASAYNEQFF	TGTGCCAGCAGCTTAGGGGGAGGGGCTAGCGCCTACAATGAGCAGTTCTTC
TRBV7-3	-	TRBD2	TRBJ2-7	CASSRWGGEDRQYF	TGTGCCAGCAGCCGCTGGGGAGGGGAGGATAGGCAGTACTTC
TRBV7-9	-	-	TRBJ1-1	CASSGGPMNTEAFF	TGTGCCAGCAGCGGAGGGCCCATGAACACTGAAGCTTTCTTT
TRBV29-1	once	TRBD2	TRBJ2-1	CSVEGSRGVYNEQFF	TGCAGCGTTGAAGGTAGTCGGGGGGTCTACAATGAGCAGTTCTTC
TRBV5-1	-	-	TRBJ1-1	CASSFGNTEAFF	TGCGCCAGCAGCTTCGGGAACACTGAAGCTTTCTTT
TRBV6-1	-	-	TRBJ2-1	CASSTMDSNNEQFF	TGTGCCAGCAGTACTATGGACAGTAACAATGAGCAGTTCTTC
TRBV2	-	-	TRBJ1-1	CASSKATVANTEAFF	TGTGCCAGCAGTAAAGCGACAGTAGCGAACACTGAAGCTTTCTTT
TRBV14	few	TRBD2	TRBJ2-1	CASSQDKGLAGGNEQFF	TGTGCCAGCAGCCAAGACAAGGGACTAGCGGGAGGGAATGAGCAGTTCTTC
TRBV4-1	-	-	TRBJ2-7	CASSQESRGPIEQYF	TGCGCCAGCAGCCAAGAATCTAGAGGCCCCATAGAGCAGTACTTC
TRBV30	few	-	TRBJ1-1	CAWSVWAREAFF	TGTGCCTGGAGTGTATGGGCCCGTGAGGCTTTCTTT
TRBV6-4	-	-	TRBJ1-4	CASAAGRGEKLFF	TGTGCCAGCGCAGCAGGGCGAGGAGAAAAACTGTTTTTT
TRBV5-1	-	TRBD2	TRBJ2-1	CASSWRGGDEQFF	TGCGCCAGCAGCTGGCGGGGGGGCGATGAGCAGTTCTTC
TRBV9	-	TRBD1	TRBJ2-5	CASSADRGEGTQYF	TGTGCCAGCAGCGCGGACAGGGGAGAAGGGACCCAGTACTTC
TRBV4-1	few	TRBD2	TRBJ2-5	CASSQDGASGLQETQYF	TGCGCCAGCAGCCAAGATGGAGCTAGCGGACTACAAGAGACCCAGTACTTC
TRBV7-9	few	-	TRBJ1-1	CASSLGGGPYEAFF	TGTGCCAGCAGCTTAGGGGGAGGACCGTACGAAGCTTTCTTT
TRBV5-4	few	TRBD2	TRBJ2-1	CASSSGLAGGFHNEQFF	TGTGCCAGCAGCTCCGGACTAGCGGGAGGGTTCCACAATGAGCAGTTCTTC
TRBV7-9	-	-	TRBJ1-2	CASSPGGYVNYGYTF	TGTGCCAGCAGCCCCGGCGGGTATGTTAACTATGGCTACACCTTC
TRBV28	-	TRBD1	TRBJ1-2	CASSSPLGQGHYGYTF	TGTGCCAGCAGCTCCCCTCTGGGACAGGGCCACTATGGCTACACCTTC
TRBV2	-	TRBD1	TRBJ1-5	CASKLDRGGGNQPQHF	TGTGCCAGCAAGCTCGACAGGGGAGGTGGCAATCAGCCCCAGCATTTT
TRBV27	-	TRBD2	TRBJ2-5	CASRQREGTQETQYF	TGTGCCAGCAGGCAAAGGGAGGGTACCCAAGAGACCCAGTACTTC
TRBV4-1	-	TRBD1	TRBJ2-7	CASSQDGTGKCF	TGCGCCAGCAGCCAAGACGGGACAGGGAAGTGCTTC
TRBV6-5	-	-	TRBJ1-2	CASGDGAFDGYTF	TGTGCCAGCGGCGATGGAGCTTTCGATGGCTACACCTTC
TRBV6-6	-	-	TRBJ1-1	CASSLGRGAEAFF	TGTGCCAGCAGTTTGGGACGGGGGGCGGAAGCTTTCTTT
TRBV5-1	once	-	TRBJ2-3	CASSLAGDGLSTDTQYF	TGCGCCAGCAGCTTGGCGGGGGACGGGTTAAGCACAGATACGCAGTATTTT
TRBV9	-	-	TRBJ2-3	CASSPPAGSDTQYF	TGTGCCAGCAGCCCCCCGGCGGGTTCAGATACGCAGTATTTT
TRBV30	-	-	TRBJ2-3	CAWSVGTHTDTQYF	TGTGCCTGGAGTGTTGGTACACACACAGATACGCAGTATTTT
TRBV9	few	-	TRBJ2-2	CASSVMPQITGELFF	TGTGCCAGCAGCGTAATGCCGCAGATCACCGGGGAGCTGTTTTTT